One sample yielded the 21 T cell receptor beta chains listed below, sequenced in a study of shared clonotypes between healthy human individuals. Clones were read by immunoSEQ multiplex PCR, and TCRdb kept only the in-frame ones, dropping some. This repertoire shows about 530,000 clones, approximately 95% found once; its top ten account for about 0.064%. Sequences were obtained from naive CD4+ T cells sorted from blood. Subset denoted: CD45RA+ positively selected. Receptors were obtained from a woman in her thirties in good health.

This sequence joins TRBV6-4 and TRBJ2-1; possibly TRBD1 for D (8 bases). The germline gives CDR1 MRHNA, CDR2 SNTAGT. This CDR3 spans 15 amino acids. V was trimmed by 4 bases and J by 4 bases, leaving 14 bases between them. CDR3 DNA: TGTGCCAGCAGTGTAGGACAGGGAGGGTACAATGAGCAGTTCTTC. Translation gives CASSVGQGGYNEQFF.

The gene calls are TRBV6-6 and TRBJ1-5, with 7 bases lining up with TRBD1. Germline V gene lookup returns CDR1 MNHNY and CDR2 SVGAGI (reference sequence). The CDR3 runs to 15 residues. Trimming cost V 0 bases and J 5 bases; bases outside gene matches: 4. The CDR3 region has the DNA TGTGCCAGCAGTTACTCCCCAGGGGGGGATCAGCCCCAGCATTTT. This translates into CASSYSPGGDQPQHF.

This clone was found once. This sequence joins TRBV28 and TRBJ2-7; possible D gene TRBD1, 5 bases. Germline lookup yields CDR1 MDHEN and CDR2 SYDVKM. The germline V and J ends were trimmed by 6 bases and 0 bases, with 18 bases remaining between them. The CDR3 extends over 16 amino acids. The CDR3 nucleotides read TGTGCCAGCAGCCCCTTCAGCACAGGTTCCTCCTACGAGCAGTACTTC. It translates to CASSPFSTGSSYEQYF.

The chain recombines TRBV5-1 with TRBJ2-1, with 7 nucleotides matching TRBD1. The J segment lost 2 bases and the V segment lost 7 bases, leaving 12 bases of the junction unmatched. CDR3 length equals 16 residues. CDR1 and CDR2 (germline): SGHRS, YFSETQ. The CDR3 DNA sequence: TGCGCCAGCTCCTCCTCCGGGACAGCAACCTACAATGAGCAGTTCTTC. Translating gives CASSSSGTATYNEQFF.

The V gene is TRBV2, the J gene TRBJ2-6; possibly TRBD1 for D (5 bases). The germline V gene encodes CDR1 SNHLY and CDR2 FYNNEI. This CDR3 is built from 15 residues. The V gene lost 7 bases and the J gene lost 0 bases, with 10 bases spanning the gap. The CDR3 DNA is TGTGCCAGCACCTCGCAGGGCTCTGGGGCCAACGTCCTGACTTTC. Encoded protein: CASTSQGSGANVLTF.

As DNA, the CDR3 is TGCGCCAGCAGCTCTCTATCAGGGGGATCGGACACCGGGGAGCTGTTTTTT. It translates to CASSSLSGGSDTGELFF. The chain is built from TRBV5-1 and TRBJ2-2; 7 bases agree with TRBD1. V was pared by 3 bases and J by 3 bases, with 11 bases of the junction left unmatched. This CDR3 comprises 17 residues. CDR1 and CDR2 (germline): SGHRS, YFSETQ.

This chain links TRBV7-9 with TRBJ1-4; D possibly corresponds to TRBD1 (6 bases). CDR3 length equals 16 residues. With 3 bases removed from V and 4 bases from J, the gap between germline ends came to 15 bases. Germline-derived CDR1 and CDR2 are SEHNR and FQNEAQ (reference sequence). As DNA, the CDR3 is TGTGCCAGCAGCTTCTCGCCGGCCAGGGGTAATGAAAAACTGTTTTTT. This encodes CASSFSPARGNEKLFF.

About this clone: One end of the junction fails to match germline, which may point to a read error. This CDR3 is also generated by other DNA sequences in the sample. V and J are TRBV19 and TRBJ1-4, with TRBD1 identical over 8 bases. Germline-derived CDR1 and CDR2 are LNHDA and SQIVND (reference sequence). The CDR3 runs to 14 residues. As DNA, the CDR3 is TGTGCCAGCAGTATTGCCAGGGGGCAGGAAAAACTGTTTTTT. Translating it yields CASSIARGQEKLFF.

This chain joins TRBV5-4 and TRBJ2-5; TRBD1 or TRBD2 may be the D gene (5 bases each). The end of the DNA fits TRBJ2-7 better, so the J call may be wrong. The CDR3 has 13 amino acids. The V gene's germline CDR1 is SGHNT and CDR2 YYREEE (reference sequence). CDR3 loop: CASSQGRDYEQYF. The CDR3 nucleotides read TGTGCCAGCAGCCAGGGACGGGACTACGAGCAGTACTTC.

This clone was recorded only once. This chain joins TRBV27 and TRBJ2-7, with 8 positions matching TRBD2. V was pared by 5 bases and J by 4 bases, with 10 bases of the junction left unmatched. The CDR3 is made up of 15 amino acids. Per the germline V gene, CDR1 is MNHEY and CDR2 is SMNVEV (reference sequence). The CDR3 loop reads CASSRGGLADYEQYF. DNA of the CDR3: TGTGCCAGCAGTAGGGGCGGACTAGCAGATTACGAGCAGTACTTC.

The genes are TRBV18 and TRBJ2-1; D is unclear. The V end lost 2 bases, the J end lost 7 bases, and 9 bases lay between the germline ends. The CDR3 has 13 residues. From germline, CDR1 is KGHSH and CDR2 LQKENI. Written as DNA, the CDR3 is TGTGCCAGCTCACCATACAGAGAGAATGAGCAGTTCTTC. Translating it yields CASSPYRENEQFF.

CDR3 DNA: TGTGCCAGCAGGGACACCACCGGGTACGAGCAGTACTTC. Translation gives CASRDTTGYEQYF. The chain combines TRBV28 with TRBJ2-7; D is possibly TRBD1 (5 bases). The germline gives CDR1 MDHEN, CDR2 SYDVKM. The ends were cut back, 6 bases at V and 4 bases at J, with 13 bases in the middle. The CDR3 contains 13 residues.

The chain is built from TRBV7-7 and TRBJ2-5; 8 bases align to TRBD1. The junction had 8 bases not matched to a gene; V was cut back by 3 bases and J by 5 bases. Germline V gene lookup returns CDR1 SSHAT and CDR2 FNYEAQ (reference sequence). The length of the CDR3 is 15 residues. CDR3 nucleotides: TGTGCCAGCAGCTTTGCGGCAGGGGGCTACGAGACCCAGTACTTC. Translated: CASSFAAGGYETQYF.

The rearrangement joins TRBV6-5 to TRBJ2-7; D is possibly TRBD2 (5 bases). CDR1 is MNHEY, CDR2 SVGAGI, per germline. The length of the CDR3 is 14 residues. Trimming pared 0 bases from V and 7 bases from J, leaving 13 bases between. CDR3 sequence reads: CASSYSERVREQYF. The CDR3 nucleotides read TGTGCCAGCAGTTACTCGGAGAGGGTGAGGGAGCAGTACTTC.

V and J are TRBV7-9 and TRBJ2-6; no clear D. The V gene lost 3 bases and the J gene lost 1 base, with 4 bases spanning the gap. Germline V gives CDR1 SEHNR, CDR2 FQNEAQ (reference sequence). The CDR3 is 14 residues long. The CDR3 sequence: CASSFSSGANVLTF. As DNA, the CDR3 is TGTGCCAGCAGCTTTAGTTCTGGGGCCAACGTCCTGACTTTC.

CDR3 in amino acids: CASSLGPSGPVRYEQYF. The CDR3 DNA is TGTGCCAGCAGCTTGGGGCCTTCCGGGCCAGTGAGGTACGAGCAGTACTTC. The chain has TRBV5-5 and TRBJ2-7; D is unresolved. V lost 0 bases and J 4 bases, leaving 20 bases between the germline ends. The CDR3 sequence is 17 residues long. Germline CDR1 is SGHKS and CDR2 is YYEKEE (reference sequence).

V gene TRBV7-9 combines with J gene TRBJ2-1; a possible D gene is TRBD2 (5 bases). V was cut by 2 bases and J by 4 bases, with 12 bases left in between. Germline CDR1 SEHNR, CDR2 FQNEAQ (reference sequence). The CDR3 consists of 15 residues. The CDR3 here is CASSLPGSGYNEQFF. The CDR3 DNA follows: TGTGCCAGCAGCTTACCGGGGTCTGGGTACAATGAGCAGTTCTTC.

V gene TRBV5-1 combines with J gene TRBJ2-3, with D unclear. Germline V gene data show CDR1 as SGHRS and CDR2 as YFSETQ. The CDR3 sequence is 14 residues long. V shed 5 bases and J shed 1 base, with 11 bases lying between them. The CDR3 reads CASRKLGGTDTQYF. CDR3 DNA sequence: TGCGCCAGCAGAAAGCTAGGAGGCACAGATACGCAGTATTTT.

The chain couples TRBV18 to TRBJ1-1; 9 positions agree with TRBD1. Germline values: CDR1 KGHSH, CDR2 LQKENI. V shed 5 bases, J shed 4 bases, and the junction held 11 bases outside the gene matches. The CDR3 is made up of 16 amino acids. CDR3 loop: CASSLTGTGFGTEAFF. The CDR3 DNA sequence: TGTGCCAGCTCATTGACCGGGACAGGGTTTGGCACTGAAGCTTTCTTT.

J is TRBJ2-3 and V is TRBV30; D unclear. Germline lookup yields CDR1 GTSNPN and CDR2 SVGIG (reference sequence). This CDR3 contains 13 residues. Trimming took off 3 bases at V and 3 bases at J, with 10 bases between the two ends. The CDR3 nucleotides are TGTGCCTGGAGATTAGCTAGTACAGATACGCAGTATTTT. Its protein is CAWRLASTDTQYF.

V is TRBV7-9 and J is TRBJ2-7; TRBD2 matches 14 bases. The CDR3 runs to 17 residues. V was clipped by 4 bases and J by 4 bases; unmatched bases: 9. The germline V gene has CDR1 SEHNR and CDR2 FQNEAQ (reference sequence). The CDR3 sequence is CASSSGLAGGKLYEQYF. In nucleotides, the CDR3 is TGTGCCAGCAGCTCCGGACTAGCGGGGGGAAAACTTTACGAGCAGTACTTC. The entire variable domain, with the rest obtained from reference TRBV7-9 and TRBJ2-7, is as follows: DTGVSQNPRHKITKRGQNVTFRCDPISEHNRLYWYRQTLGQGPEFLTYFQNEAQLEKSRLLSDRFSAERPKGSFSTLEIQRTEQGDSAMYLCASSSGLAGGKLYEQYFGPGTRLTVT.